This T cell receptor (beta chain) was captured in a study of control samples from healthy donors and cancer patients. Trimming cost V 3 bases and J 2 bases; bases outside gene matches: 6. CDR3 size: 15 residues. Per germline, CDR1 SGHRS and CDR2 YFSETQ. Profiling relied on immunoSEQ multiplex PCR, and the TCRdb table lists in-frame clones only, not all of them. The repertoire holds 100,000 to 150,000 clones, 90% seen once, with around 2.3% in the top ten. This clonotype was obtained from a man aged 40-55 years in good health. The sequencing input was blood. The chain carries TRBV5-1 and TRBJ2-7; 9 positions agree with TRBD1. CDR3 region: CASSSGTGKTYEQYF. In DNA, the CDR3 is TGCGCCAGCAGCTCGGGGACAGGGAAAACCTACGAGCAGTACTTC.